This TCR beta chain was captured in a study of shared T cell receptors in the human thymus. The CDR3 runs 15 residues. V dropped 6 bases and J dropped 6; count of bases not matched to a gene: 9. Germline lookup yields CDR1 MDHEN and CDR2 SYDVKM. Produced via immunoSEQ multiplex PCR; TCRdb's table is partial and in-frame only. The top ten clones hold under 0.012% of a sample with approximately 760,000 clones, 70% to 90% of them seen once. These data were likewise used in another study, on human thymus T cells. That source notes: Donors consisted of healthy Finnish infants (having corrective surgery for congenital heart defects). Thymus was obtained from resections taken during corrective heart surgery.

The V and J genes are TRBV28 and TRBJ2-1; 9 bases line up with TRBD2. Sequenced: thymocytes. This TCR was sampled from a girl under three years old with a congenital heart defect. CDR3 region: CASSSSGGPGNEQFF. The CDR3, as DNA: TGTGCCAGCAGCTCCAGCGGGGGGCCCGGCAATGAGCAGTTCTTC.